This T cell receptor beta chain was identified during a study of post-analysis software for immune sequencing data. Study context: Disease courses included relapsing-remitting, secondary progressive and progressive-relapsing multiple sclerosis. General study points: Roughly five TRBV segments were more frequent in patients than controls; TRBV5-6, TRBV5-1 and TRBV20-1 belonged to this group.

The authors incorporated unique molecular identifiers into the TCR beta cDNA libraries. A single record per CDR3 protein comes from TCRdb applying MiXCR to the PCR reads. The sample includes about 180,000 distinct CDR3 sequences, about 30% seen only once; the top ten take approximately 1.5%. This clonotype has ten or more counts. Its antigen remains unidentified. V shed 4 bases and J 4 bases; nucleotides not matched to a gene: 10. The CDR3 spans 17 residues. Per germline, CDR1 WNHNN and CDR2 SYGVQD (reference sequence). The clonotype originates from a girl aged 10 to 17 with multiple sclerosis. The sample consisted of blood. The rearrangement links TRBV10-1 to TRBJ2-7; 13 nucleotides match TRBD2. The CDR3 bases are TGCGCCAGCAGTGCCCTTCCTGGGACTAGCGGGACTTACGAGCAGTACTTC. This gives the protein CASSALPGTSGTYEQYF.